The rows below give T cell receptor beta chains drawn from one sample of a study of identical twins. TCRdb used MiXCR to reprocess the 5' RACE reads, holding one entry per CDR3 protein. The table includes approximately 260,000 distinct CDR3 sequences, over 11% detected once. Sequenced input: memory (CD45RO+) T cells sorted from blood. Receptor source: a woman under 30 in good health. CDR3s include the opening cysteine and the closing phenylalanine or tryptophan. The D gene is left open where the match is weak. Size is stated for part of the rows, as once, few or many counts, or as a class when the clone is expanded.

v_call: TRBV6-1
clone_size: NA
d_call: NA
j_call: TRBJ2-5
cdr3_nt: TGTGCCAGCAACAGGGTCAGGGGAGAGACCCAGTACTTC
cdr3_aa: CASNRVRGETQYF

v_call: TRBV7-9
clone_size: few
d_call: TRBD2
j_call: TRBJ2-1
cdr3_nt: TGTGCCAGCAGCCCCCCGGGACTAGCGGCGGGCAATGAGCAGTTCTTC
cdr3_aa: CASSPPGLAAGNEQFF

v_call: TRBV7-2
clone_size: few
d_call: NA
j_call: TRBJ2-3
cdr3_nt: TGTGCCAGCAGCTACACCGGGACCCGCTCATACACAGATACGCAGTATTTT
cdr3_aa: CASSYTGTRSYTDTQYF

v_call: TRBV6-5
clone_size: many
d_call: NA
j_call: TRBJ2-5
cdr3_nt: TGTGCCAGCAGTTCTGGTTTGCAAGAGACCCAGTACTTC
cdr3_aa: CASSSGLQETQYF

v_call: TRBV12-3/TRBV12-4
clone_size: NA
d_call: TRBD1
j_call: TRBJ1-2
cdr3_nt: TGTGCCAGCAGTCGGGGGACAGGGAGATATGGCTACACCTTC
cdr3_aa: CASSRGTGRYGYTF

v_call: TRBV7-3
clone_size: once
d_call: NA
j_call: TRBJ2-1
cdr3_nt: TGTGCCAGCAGCTTATCCGCTAGCATAGCCAATGAGCAGTTCTTC
cdr3_aa: CASSLSASIANEQFF

v_call: TRBV12-3/TRBV12-4
clone_size: few
d_call: TRBD1
j_call: TRBJ1-5
cdr3_nt: TGTGCCAGCAGTCCCGAAAGCCAGGGACAGGCTTCGCAGCCCCAGCATTTT
cdr3_aa: CASSPESQGQASQPQHF

v_call: TRBV12-3/TRBV12-4
clone_size: NA
d_call: TRBD1
j_call: TRBJ2-5
cdr3_nt: TGTGCCAGCAGCTCTTTCGGGACAGGGGGCGAGACCCAGTACTTC
cdr3_aa: CASSSFGTGGETQYF

v_call: TRBV7-2
clone_size: few
d_call: NA
j_call: TRBJ2-7
cdr3_nt: TGTGCCAGCAGCTTAGCGACCGGGGTGCGCTACGAGCAGTACTTC
cdr3_aa: CASSLATGVRYEQYF

v_call: TRBV5-1
clone_size: few
d_call: TRBD2
j_call: TRBJ2-1
cdr3_nt: TGCGCCAGCACATTCTCCGGGGGATACCGGGGGGATGAGCAGTTCTTC
cdr3_aa: CASTFSGGYRGDEQFF

v_call: TRBV29-1
clone_size: few
d_call: TRBD2
j_call: TRBJ2-7
cdr3_nt: TGCAGCGTTGAGGAGGGGACTAGCGGGATGGTGAGCGAGCAGTACTTC
cdr3_aa: CSVEEGTSGMVSEQYF

v_call: TRBV4-2
clone_size: NA
d_call: NA
j_call: TRBJ2-5
cdr3_nt: TGTGCCAGCAGCCCGGACGAAGAGACCCAGTACTTC
cdr3_aa: CASSPDEETQYF

v_call: TRBV6-1
clone_size: few
d_call: NA
j_call: TRBJ1-2
cdr3_nt: TGTGCCAGCAGTGCCGCCTTTGACCGGATCGGCTACACCTTC
cdr3_aa: CASSAAFDRIGYTF

v_call: TRBV29-1
clone_size: NA
d_call: TRBD1
j_call: TRBJ2-7
cdr3_nt: TGCAGCGTTGAAGGACAGGGCGAATACGAGCAGTACTTC
cdr3_aa: CSVEGQGEYEQYF

v_call: TRBV5-1
clone_size: many
d_call: TRBD1
j_call: TRBJ1-2
cdr3_nt: TGCGCCAGCAGCGCCGGTTGGTGGGGACAGAACTATGGCTACACCTTC
cdr3_aa: CASSAGWWGQNYGYTF

v_call: TRBV12-3/TRBV12-4
clone_size: many
d_call: TRBD1
j_call: TRBJ2-7
cdr3_nt: TGTGCCAGCAGTGCCTATGGACAGGGGGCCCACGAGCAGTACTTC
cdr3_aa: CASSAYGQGAHEQYF

v_call: TRBV14
clone_size: NA
d_call: NA
j_call: TRBJ2-5
cdr3_nt: TGTGCCAGCAGCCAAGCCGTCTGGGAGACCCAGTACTTC
cdr3_aa: CASSQAVWETQYF

v_call: TRBV3-1
clone_size: medium-sized
d_call: NA
j_call: TRBJ1-6
cdr3_nt: TGTGCCAGCAGCTATGGACGGAATTCACCCCTCCACTTT
cdr3_aa: CASSYGRNSPLHF

v_call: TRBV7-9
clone_size: NA
d_call: NA
j_call: TRBJ2-1
cdr3_nt: TGTGCCAGCAGCCTAAACCGGGACCCTGAGCTCTTC
cdr3_aa: CASSLNRDPELF

v_call: TRBV7-6
clone_size: few
d_call: TRBD1
j_call: TRBJ2-2
cdr3_nt: TGTGCCAGCAGCTTATCGACCGGGACAGGGTCAGACACCGGGGAGCTGTTTTTT
cdr3_aa: CASSLSTGTGSDTGELFF

v_call: TRBV6-2/TRBV6-3
clone_size: NA
d_call: TRBD2
j_call: TRBJ2-1
cdr3_nt: TGTGCCAGCAGCCACGGGACTAGCGGCCCCGTTATGAGGAATGAGCAGTTCTTC
cdr3_aa: CASSHGTSGPVMRNEQFF

v_call: TRBV11-3
clone_size: NA
d_call: TRBD2
j_call: TRBJ2-7
cdr3_nt: TGTGCCAGCAGCTTTTTTAGTAGCGGGGGGTCTGTCTACGAGCAGTACTTC
cdr3_aa: CASSFFSSGGSVYEQYF

v_call: TRBV20-1
clone_size: NA
d_call: NA
j_call: TRBJ2-2
cdr3_nt: TGCAGTGCCAGTTCGACAGCCACCGGGGAGCTGTTTTTT
cdr3_aa: CSASSTATGELFF

v_call: TRBV10-3
clone_size: NA
d_call: NA
j_call: TRBJ2-7
cdr3_nt: TGTGCCATCAGTGAGTCTGAGGGGAACGAGCAGTACTTC
cdr3_aa: CAISESEGNEQYF

v_call: TRBV20-1
clone_size: NA
d_call: TRBD1
j_call: TRBJ2-7
cdr3_nt: TGCAGTGCTATCCCCGGGACAGCAAGGCACGAGCAGTACTTC
cdr3_aa: CSAIPGTARHEQYF

v_call: TRBV6-5
clone_size: NA
d_call: NA
j_call: TRBJ1-5
cdr3_nt: TGTGCCAGCAGTTCCCCAGGGGAGGATCAGCCCCAGCATTTT
cdr3_aa: CASSSPGEDQPQHF

v_call: TRBV12-3/TRBV12-4
clone_size: NA
d_call: TRBD1
j_call: TRBJ1-1
cdr3_nt: TGTGCCAGCAGTTTCAGAACAGGGGACACTGAAGCTTTCTTT
cdr3_aa: CASSFRTGDTEAFF